Listed below are T cell receptor beta chains from one sample, sequenced in a study of blood T cell repertoires in COVID-19. Only in-frame clones appear in the TCRdb table, and some are missing; sequencing was by immunoSEQ multiplex PCR. The data hold around 380,000 clones, with about 90% observed a single time. The material sequenced was PBMCs or T cells enriched from blood (not recorded which). The receptors were sampled from a man younger than 40 who had recovered from COVID-19. The CDR3 runs from the conserved cysteine through the conserved F or W.

v_call: TRBV3-1/TRBV3-2; j_call: TRBJ1-2; cdr3_aa: CASSQEGQLGGYTF
v_call: TRBV7-2; j_call: TRBJ2-5; cdr3_aa: CASSLASRETQYF
v_call: TRBV7-2; j_call: TRBJ2-1; cdr3_aa: CASSPLQGNEQFF
v_call: TRBV30; j_call: TRBJ1-1; cdr3_aa: CAWSVRRENTEAFF
v_call: TRBV30; j_call: TRBJ2-7; cdr3_aa: CAWTAGYEQYF
v_call: TRBV5-1; j_call: TRBJ2-1; cdr3_aa: CASSLVGSGFYNEQFF
v_call: TRBV7-9; j_call: TRBJ1-1; cdr3_aa: CASSLVEAPAFF
v_call: TRBV11-2; j_call: TRBJ1-3; cdr3_aa: CASSFPVSGNTIYF
v_call: TRBV18; j_call: TRBJ2-1; cdr3_aa: CASSPQRETYNEQFF
v_call: TRBV23-1; j_call: TRBJ1-5; cdr3_aa: CASWQKFRGNQPQHF
v_call: TRBV5-1; j_call: TRBJ1-2; cdr3_aa: CASSLDSNYGYTF
v_call: TRBV27; j_call: TRBJ2-7; cdr3_aa: CASSFGGGYEQYF
v_call: TRBV5-1; j_call: TRBJ1-3; cdr3_aa: CASSPRGPSSGNTIYF
v_call: TRBV18; j_call: TRBJ1-4; cdr3_aa: CASSPTEGALFF
v_call: TRBV6-2/TRBV6-3; j_call: TRBJ2-7; cdr3_aa: CASSVTSGGTYEQYF
v_call: TRBV6-5; j_call: TRBJ2-1; cdr3_aa: CASSYSRGGAYNEQFF
v_call: TRBV6-6; j_call: TRBJ1-3; cdr3_aa: CASRSDSSGNTIYF
v_call: TRBV7-9; j_call: TRBJ1-3; cdr3_aa: CASSHVGGVSGNTIYF
v_call: TRBV6-1; j_call: TRBJ1-2; cdr3_aa: CASSEGVQHGYTF
v_call: TRBV15; j_call: TRBJ2-4; cdr3_aa: CATSRESWDRTSLAKNIQYF
v_call: TRBV19; j_call: TRBJ1-2; cdr3_aa: CASSTRTVPSYGYTF
v_call: TRBV4-2; j_call: TRBJ2-3; cdr3_aa: CASTHTGSTDTQYF
v_call: TRBV11-2; j_call: TRBJ1-4; cdr3_aa: CASSLGTESKKLFF
v_call: TRBV14; j_call: TRBJ2-7; cdr3_aa: CASSLEPGLRLRQYF
v_call: TRBV7-2; j_call: TRBJ1-5; cdr3_aa: CASSRTGGSQPQHF
v_call: TRBV4-3; j_call: TRBJ2-3; cdr3_aa: CASSQEGFRGTSTDTQYF
v_call: TRBV7-8; j_call: TRBJ1-3; cdr3_aa: CASSQGHPSSGNTIYF
v_call: TRBV7-9; j_call: TRBJ1-3; cdr3_aa: CASSLSSDGNTIYF
v_call: TRBV4-1; j_call: TRBJ1-2; cdr3_aa: CASSRRTDYGYTF
v_call: TRBV6-5; j_call: TRBJ1-3; cdr3_aa: CASSWDRGSGNTIYF
v_call: TRBV9; j_call: TRBJ1-3; cdr3_aa: CASSVASADNPGNTIYF
v_call: TRBV5-4; j_call: TRBJ1-4; cdr3_aa: CASSKQGVNEKLFF
v_call: TRBV10-2; j_call: TRBJ2-1; cdr3_aa: CASSGLAGGLGNEQFF
v_call: TRBV14; j_call: TRBJ2-7; cdr3_aa: CASSQDKGLRYEQYF
v_call: TRBV6-4; j_call: TRBJ1-5; cdr3_aa: CASSDYRDSNQPQHF
v_call: TRBV7-3; j_call: TRBJ2-5; cdr3_aa: CASSRSGKETQYF
v_call: TRBV12-3/TRBV12-4; j_call: TRBJ1-5; cdr3_aa: CASTHRVGQPQHF
v_call: TRBV6-2/TRBV6-3; j_call: TRBJ1-1; cdr3_aa: CASSVSSAGGEAFF
v_call: TRBV7-2; j_call: TRBJ2-1; cdr3_aa: CASSLVANNEQFF
v_call: TRBV7-9; j_call: TRBJ1-1; cdr3_aa: CASSAGGSVAFF
v_call: TRBV7-2; j_call: TRBJ1-4; cdr3_aa: CASSLAGPGTGLGKLFF
v_call: TRBV12-3/TRBV12-4; j_call: TRBJ2-7; cdr3_aa: CASSLGQEQYF
v_call: TRBV29-1; j_call: TRBJ1-2; cdr3_aa: CSGRTGANYGYTF
v_call: TRBV4-2; j_call: TRBJ2-4; cdr3_aa: CASSQPGQQNIQYF
v_call: TRBV4-3; j_call: TRBJ2-2; cdr3_aa: CASSQDHHSGITGELFF
v_call: TRBV7-9; j_call: TRBJ1-2; cdr3_aa: CASSTPQGLGYTF
v_call: TRBV30; j_call: TRBJ2-5; cdr3_aa: CAFLFLEETQYF
v_call: TRBV3-1/TRBV3-2; j_call: TRBJ1-3; cdr3_aa: CASSQTTGYSSGNTIYF
v_call: TRBV30; j_call: TRBJ2-5; cdr3_aa: CAWSLLRGETQYF
v_call: TRBV4-1; j_call: TRBJ2-3; cdr3_aa: CASSQVPLGTDTQYF